This TCR beta chain was documented in a study of T cell repertoires in cytomegalovirus infection. On the study more broadly: A matching HLA type, together with CMV infection, was signaled by public TCR beta signatures.

The CDR3 is 16 residues long. The germline CDR1 and CDR2 sequences are DFQATT and SNEGSKA (reference sequence). V lost 4 bases, J lost 7 bases, and 18 bases stayed unmatched. Each CDR3 protein gets one entry after TCRdb re-called the reads with MiXCR. The sample consists of around 74,000 distinct CDR3 sequences, less than 4.5% of them appearing once. This clonotype was seen ten or more times. The chain couples TRBV20-1 to TRBJ2-5, with 7 bases matching TRBD1. Sequencing input: PBMCs. The TCR sequence derives from a human donor in good health (CMV status not recorded). Some clones in this sample may be carry-over from other donors' samples. CDR3 sequence (DNA): TGCAGTGCTATACAATCTATCCGGGACAGTCGGGGGACCCAGTACTTC. Protein: CSAIQSIRDSRGTQYF.